The 12 T cell receptor beta chains given below trace back to one sample, sequenced in a study of liver allograft versus peripheral blood T cells. Study-wide background: Transplanted livers and recipients' peripheral blood had their T cell receptor repertoires compared.

Via MiXCR, TCRdb re-called the reads, giving one row per CDR3 protein. The sample yields some 14,000 distinct CDR3 sequences, about 19% seen once. All receptors derive from a human patient who had a liver transplant. A subset of T cells may come from the graft donor.

The V gene is TRBV30, the J gene TRBJ2-7; 10 bases align to TRBD2. Germline V CDR1 and CDR2: GTSNPN, SVGIG (reference sequence). V dropped 2 bases and J dropped 5; count of bases not matched to a gene: 12. This CDR3 comprises 16 residues. DNA for the CDR3: TGTGCCTGGAGTTTTAGGTTTAGCGGGGGGAGTGACGAGCAGTACTTC. The encoded protein is CAWSFRFSGGSDEQYF. The entire variable domain, with the rest obtained from reference TRBV30 and TRBJ2-7, is as follows: SQTIHQWPATLVQPVGSPLSLECTVEGTSNPNLYWYRQAAGRGLQLLFYSVGIGQISSEVPQNLSASRPQDRQFILSSKKLLLSDSGFYLCAWSFRFSGGSDEQYFGPGTRLTVT.

This clonotype was seen a handful of times. The J gene is TRBJ1-6, the V gene TRBV28; the D gene is possibly TRBD1 (6 bases). V gave up 4 bases and J gave up 11 bases, with 18 bases separating them. Germline loops: CDR1 MDHEN, CDR2 SYDVKM. The CDR3 loop spans 15 amino acids. In DNA, the CDR3 is TGTGCCAGCAGTTCCCCCGTCCTAGGGGGGGCACCCCTCCACTTT. Protein product: CASSSPVLGGAPLHF.

This clonotype is medium-sized in the sample. The chain combines TRBV18 with TRBJ2-4, with 8 bases fitting TRBD2. The CDR3 has 13 residues. Per germline, CDR1 KGHSH and CDR2 LQKENI. The V and J ends lost 3 bases and 7 bases, in that order; junction bases with no gene match: 2. CDR3 region: CASSPERENIQYF. The CDR3 DNA follows: TGTGCCAGCTCACCCGAGCGGGAGAACATTCAGTACTTC.

This clonotype was detected ten times or more. V and J are TRBV7-2 and TRBJ2-3; no firm D call. Deletions cut 4 bases from V and 9 bases from J, with 14 bases between. This CDR3 comprises 13 residues. Germline loops: CDR1 SGHTA, CDR2 FQGNSA. The CDR3 spells CASSSSGPATQYF. In nucleotides, the CDR3 is TGTGCCAGCAGCTCGTCCGGCCCGGCAACGCAGTATTTT.

This clonotype came up a few times. The rearrangement uses TRBV5-4 and TRBJ1-1, with 9 bases that match TRBD1. V dropped 4 bases and J dropped 3; count of bases not matched to a gene: 1. The CDR3 totals 13 residues. The germline gives CDR1 SGHNT, CDR2 YYREEE (reference sequence). As DNA, the CDR3 is TGTGCCAGCAGCGGGGACAGGGACACTGAAGCTTTCTTT. Protein: CASSGDRDTEAFF.

This clonotype was detected a few times. CDR3 coding DNA: TGTGCCAGCAGCTCAGGGGGCAGGATCACCGGGGAGCTGTTTTTT. Its protein product is CASSSGGRITGELFF. The rearrangement joins TRBV28 to TRBJ2-2, with TRBD1 identical over 8 bases. CDR1 MDHEN and CDR2 SYDVKM come from the germline V gene. The junction had 7 bases not matched to a gene; V was cut back by 6 bases and J by 4 bases. The CDR3 has 15 amino acids.

The chain uses TRBV19 and TRBJ1-5; tentative D call: TRBD1 (6 bases). V was clipped by 6 bases and J by 11 bases, with 14 bases between them. Germline V gene sequence: CDR1 LNHDA, CDR2 SQIVND (reference sequence). The CDR3 contains 12 residues. For the CDR3, the DNA is TGTGCCAGTAGCTCGGGGGCCTATTCCCAGCATTTT. This translates into CASSSGAYSQHF.

Many counts were recorded for this clonotype. The chain has TRBV5-6 and TRBJ2-5; TRBD2 aligns across 8 bases. The CDR3 is 15 residues long. CDR1 SGHDT and CDR2 YYEEEE come from the germline V gene. Germline trimming cut 4 bases from V and 5 bases from J; bases unmatched to any gene: 10. In DNA, the CDR3 is TGTGCCAGCAGCCCGGGAGGACTAGCAGGGGAGACCCAGTACTTC. Protein product: CASSPGGLAGETQYF.

The chain links TRBV6-2 or TRBV6-3 to TRBJ2-5; tentative D call: TRBD1 (6 bases). V was pared by 10 bases and J by 4 bases, with 13 bases between. The CDR3 consists of 12 residues. Germline V gene data show CDR1 as MNHEY and CDR2 as SVGEGT. CDR3 nucleotide sequence: TGTGCCATCGCAGGGGCCCGAGAGACCCAGTACTTC. This sequence encodes CAIAGARETQYF.

Judged by abundance, this clonotype is medium-sized. The chain carries TRBV6-1 and TRBJ1-2, with 7 bases matching TRBD1. Germline V gene data show CDR1 as MNHNS and CDR2 as SASEGT. Trimming took 4 bases from V and 5 from J; bases not matched to a gene: 10. This CDR3 contains 15 residues. The CDR3 DNA follows: TGTGCCAGCAGTGGCTCCGGGACAGCTCCATATGGCTACACCTTC. It is translated as CASSGSGTAPYGYTF.

This clonotype was observed a few times. The rearrangement uses TRBV5-6 and TRBJ2-1, with D uncertain. The CDR3 runs to 16 residues. Germline loops: CDR1 SGHDT, CDR2 YYEEEE. V shed 6 bases and J shed 0 bases, with 16 bases lying between them. The DNA of the CDR3 is TGTGCCAGCACCTTCGTCGGTTCTCCCTCCTACAATGAGCAGTTCTTC. Protein sequence: CASTFVGSPSYNEQFF.

This clonotype was seen many times. The chain combines TRBV19 with TRBJ2-2, with 11 bases that match TRBD2. Germline CDR1 LNHDA, CDR2 SQIVND (reference sequence). V shed 7 bases and J 3 bases; nucleotides not matched to a gene: 10. The CDR3 totals 17 residues. CDR3 in amino acids: CASKGMGLAEHTGELFF. CDR3 DNA sequence: TGTGCCAGTAAGGGGATGGGACTAGCGGAACACACCGGGGAGCTGTTTTTT.